These T cell receptor beta chains were read from a single sample in a study of identical twins. One entry per CDR3 protein, called by TCRdb with MiXCR from the 5' RACE reads. Among about 240,000 distinct CDR3 sequences listed, approximately 7.8% were seen once. The same sample was also used in a study of yellow fever vaccine responses in identical twins.

Sequencing was carried out using CD8+ T cells sorted from blood. The receptors come from a woman under 30 in good health. CDR3s include the opening cysteine and the closing phenylalanine or tryptophan. A D gene is named only where the DNA matches it firmly. Size is omitted from some rows. Given values are once, few, many or a class for expanded clones.

size	D	V	J	DNA	CDR3
-	-	TRBV3-1	TRBJ2-7	TGTGCCAGCAGCCAAGATCAAGCCTCCTACGAGCAGTACTTC	CASSQDQASYEQYF
few	TRBD2	TRBV20-1	TRBJ2-3	TGCAGTGCTAACCAGGCTAGCGGGGGCACAGATACGCAGTATTTT	CSANQASGGTDTQYF
few	TRBD2	TRBV6-2/TRBV6-3	TRBJ2-3	TGTGCCAGCAGTGTCTGGACTAGCGGGGCAAGCACAGATACGCAGTATTTT	CASSVWTSGASTDTQYF
-	-	TRBV9	TRBJ2-3	TGTGCCAGCAGCGTAGCCCCCACAGATACGCAGTATTTT	CASSVAPTDTQYF
few	-	TRBV5-1	TRBJ2-5	TGCGCCAGCAGCACTGGGGCAGCGTCTGGGGAGACCCAGTACTTC	CASSTGAASGETQYF
few	-	TRBV6-2/TRBV6-3	TRBJ2-1	TGTGCCAGCAGTTACTCAGTCGATCAAGCGGTGGGGGGCTACAATGAGCAGTTCTTC	CASSYSVDQAVGGYNEQFF
many	-	TRBV24-1	TRBJ2-5	TGTGCCACCAGTGATTTGGGCAGCCAAGAGACCCAGTACTTC	CATSDLGSQETQYF
few	-	TRBV15	TRBJ2-6	TGTGCCACCAGCAGATCGGCGGGCCCGTTTACGGGGGCCAACGTCCTGACTTTC	CATSRSAGPFTGANVLTF
-	-	TRBV15	TRBJ2-3	TGTGCCACCAGCACCCTGCCGGGAGTGGGATTTAGCACAGATACGCAGTATTTT	CATSTLPGVGFSTDTQYF
few	-	TRBV29-1	TRBJ2-5	TGCAGCGCTCTGACAGGACAAGAGACCCAGTACTTC	CSALTGQETQYF
many	-	TRBV6-4	TRBJ2-3	TGTGCCAGCAGTGACTCGGCCGGGGCCAGCACAGATACGCAGTATTTT	CASSDSAGASTDTQYF
many	-	TRBV9	TRBJ2-1	TGTGCCAGCAGCGTCGAAACGACAGGAGCTTCTAATGAGCAGTTCTTC	CASSVETTGASNEQFF
many	-	TRBV9	TRBJ1-2	TGTGCCAGCAGCGCCGAACACAGGGCCTCCGTGGATGGCTACACCTTC	CASSAEHRASVDGYTF
-	TRBD2	TRBV25-1	TRBJ2-3	TGTGCCAGCAGTGAATATAAACTAGCGGGAGCTAGCACAGATACGCAGTATTTT	CASSEYKLAGASTDTQYF
many	-	TRBV29-1	TRBJ2-1	TGCAGCGTTGACACAGGTTTAGGACGACCCTACAATGAGCAGTTCTTC	CSVDTGLGRPYNEQFF
-	-	TRBV6-2/TRBV6-3	TRBJ2-7	TGTGCCAGCACAACACGTGGGCACGAGCAGTACTTC	CASTTRGHEQYF
many	TRBD1	TRBV12-3/TRBV12-4	TRBJ1-1	TGTGCCAGCAGTCAGGGGGCGGGTTTGACTGAAGCTTTCTTT	CASSQGAGLTEAFF
many	-	TRBV20-1	TRBJ2-7	TGCAGTGCTCTCTCGACGGAGAGCTCCTACGAGCAGTACTTC	CSALSTESSYEQYF
few	TRBD2	TRBV2	TRBJ2-5	TGTGCCAGCAGTGAATCAGCGGGAAGACAAGAGACCCAGTACTTC	CASSESAGRQETQYF
few	-	TRBV19	TRBJ2-3	TGTGCCAGTAATCCCGCGGGACGAAGCACAGATACGCAGTATTTT	CASNPAGRSTDTQYF
-	TRBD1	TRBV12-3/TRBV12-4	TRBJ2-5	TGTGCCAGCAGCTACGACAGGGGGTTTGAGACCCAGTACTTC	CASSYDRGFETQYF
-	TRBD1	TRBV13	TRBJ2-1	TGTGCCAGCAGCTCCGAGTTGGGACAGGGCAACAATGAGCAGTTCTTC	CASSSELGQGNNEQFF
few	TRBD1	TRBV27	TRBJ2-1	TGTGCCAGCAGTTTCGAGGGGGCAACCTCCTACAATGAGCAGTTCTTC	CASSFEGATSYNEQFF
many	-	TRBV7-2	TRBJ2-4	TGTGCCAGCAGCTTAGCTCCCCTCGGGGGAATAGCCAAAAACATTCAGTACTTC	CASSLAPLGGIAKNIQYF
many	-	TRBV11-2	TRBJ2-7	TGTGCCAGCAGGGGAAAGGGCGGGATCTCCTACGAGCAGTACTTC	CASRGKGGISYEQYF
-	-	TRBV27	TRBJ2-3	TGTGCCAGCAGTTTAAGGACAGCATACAGGCCAGATACGCAGTATTTT	CASSLRTAYRPDTQYF
few	TRBD1	TRBV27	TRBJ2-7	TGTGCCAGCAGTTTAGGGACAGGGGGCGAGCAGTACTTC	CASSLGTGGEQYF
-	-	TRBV12-5	TRBJ1-2	TGTGCTAGTGGTTTGGTACCGGCCGTGGATGGCTACACCTTC	CASGLVPAVDGYTF
-	-	TRBV7-6	TRBJ2-1	TGTGCCAGCAGCTTAGGTGGTTATCGGGACTCCTACAATGAGCAGTTCTTC	CASSLGGYRDSYNEQFF
-	TRBD2	TRBV3-1	TRBJ2-1	TGTGCCAGCAGCCTCGGGCGGGGGGAAAATGAGCAGTTCTTC	CASSLGRGENEQFF
-	-	TRBV5-6	TRBJ1-2	TGTGCCAGCAGCTTGGGGGCGACTTGGTATGGCTACACCTTC	CASSLGATWYGYTF